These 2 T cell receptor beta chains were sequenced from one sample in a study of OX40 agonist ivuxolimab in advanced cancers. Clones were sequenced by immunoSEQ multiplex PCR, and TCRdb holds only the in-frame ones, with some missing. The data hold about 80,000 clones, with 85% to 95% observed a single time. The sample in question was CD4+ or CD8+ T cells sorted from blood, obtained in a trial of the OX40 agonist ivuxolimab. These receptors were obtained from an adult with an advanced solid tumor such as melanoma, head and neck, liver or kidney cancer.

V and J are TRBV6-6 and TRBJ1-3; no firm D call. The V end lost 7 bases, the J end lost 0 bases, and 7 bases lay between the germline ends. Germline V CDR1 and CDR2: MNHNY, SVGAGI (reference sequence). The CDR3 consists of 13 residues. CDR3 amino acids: CASTGSSGNTIYF. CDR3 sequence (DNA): TGTGCCAGCACCGGTTCCTCTGGAAACACCATATATTTT.

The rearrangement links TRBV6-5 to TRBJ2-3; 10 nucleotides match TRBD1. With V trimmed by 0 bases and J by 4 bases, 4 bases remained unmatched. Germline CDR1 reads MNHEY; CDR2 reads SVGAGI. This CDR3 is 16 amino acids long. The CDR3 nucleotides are TGTGCCAGCAGTTACTCCGACAGGGGGCAGTCAGATACGCAGTATTTT. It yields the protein CASSYSDRGQSDTQYF.